The T cell receptor (beta chain) under discussion was sequenced for a study of cytomegalovirus exposure and HLA in healthy donors. The overall study: Later analysis reported that the approximately 130 validation repertoires shared the platform of the 500 to 750 first-cohort repertoires. Study-wide results and limits: Rarity marked most TCR sequences, yet some public TCRs occurred in many donors.

Among the 120 subjects of the validation cohort, separate from the roughly 670-subject first cohort, were the donors. Clones were sequenced by immunoSEQ multiplex PCR, and TCRdb holds only the in-frame ones, with some missing. The repertoire holds approximately 82,000 clones, with 85% to 95% as singletons. A remark on this clone: What it recognizes is unknown.

CDR1 is MRHNA and CDR2 is SNTAGT in the germline V gene. CDR3 length: 13 residues. Trimming stripped 4 bases from V and 4 bases from J, with 9 bases between. This receptor was identified in a woman aged 18-30 years in good health and CMV-seronegative. The sequencing input was PBMCs. The chain recombines TRBV6-4 with TRBJ2-3, with D tentatively TRBD2 (5 bases). The CDR3 region is CASSAREADTQYF. The CDR3 region has the DNA TGTGCCAGCAGTGCGAGGGAAGCAGATACGCAGTATTTT.